The T cell receptor beta chain under discussion was sequenced for a study of T-cell reconstitution after alpha-beta-depleted transplantation in children. Notes on the study in general: Reported findings indicate that, about two months after transplant, alpha-beta T cells came from several hundred expanded clones, which were derived from non-depleted graft cells. T-cell counts and diversity at one year following transplant were attributed mainly to newly produced T cells. Diversity of TCRbeta at day 60 was high in some patients, arising from surviving recipient T cells and thymic progenitors.

This clonotype appeared many times. Its antigen is as yet unknown. Researchers prepared the TCRbeta library using unique molecular identifiers, the study reports. One entry per CDR3 protein, called by TCRdb with MiXCR from the PCR reads. The sample lists about 980,000 distinct CDR3 sequences; around 30% were seen once. CDR1 DFQATT and CDR2 SNEGSKA come from the germline V gene (reference sequence). Trimming took 3 bases from V and 4 from J, leaving 13 bases between them. The CDR3 runs to 13 residues. This clonotype was obtained from a boy in the first two years of life who had a stem cell transplant for SCID, so the T cells may come from the graft donor. This chain links TRBV20-1 with TRBJ2-7, with D perhaps matching TRBD1 (5 bases). Source: PBMCs, mostly from graft donor cells, taken 360 days after TCRalphabeta/CD19-depleted stem cell transplant. CDR3 bases: TGCAGTGCTAGTGCAGGGTTCGGGTACGAGCAGTACTTC. Translated: CSASAGFGYEQYF.